This TCR beta chain was captured in a study of shared clonotypes between healthy human individuals (TCRdb year 2020). Regarding the research as a whole: A couple of women and a few men aged 18 to 49 years were included in the cohort. Per donor, three plates each were used for CD4 naive and CD4 memory, two for CD8 naive, and one for CD8 memory. Blood TCR repertoires of roughly five healthy adults were deeply sequenced to estimate repertoire size and the extent of clonotype sharing between individuals. Different laboratories and diverse techniques were used to prepare libraries and sequence TCR repertoires, to increase sequencing depth and limit assay-specific biases. Each donor's leukapheresis produced roughly between roughly 0.94 and 9.5 billion PBMCs. Points the paper makes about the study in general: Higher generation probabilities were observed for clonotypes shared by all four sorted-subset donors than for non-shared clonotypes. Based on pairwise subsampling, the degree of clonotype sharing among donors was expected to be affected by sequencing depth. Because the study included only a small number of donors, the genetic and exposure-history diversity represented was limited. Sampling was restricted to blood, and TCR repertoires in tissues likely differ from the TCR repertoires found in blood. Even with the large sequencing depth, rarefaction of the sorted-subset datasets indicated that sequencing was incomplete. Naive subsets generally had larger estimated clonotype richness than memory subsets. When a handful of donors were compared, the shared fraction of clonotypes was around 5% for naive CD4, 3% to 4% for naive CD8, 2.3% for memory CD4, and around 0.37% for memory CD8.

On this clone: There is no known antigen for this receptor. Base qualities are not recorded, but no much larger clone differs from it by a single base.

Using the deep immunoSEQ assay, multiplex PCR amplified TCR CDR3 regions from genomic DNA. Genomic DNA extracted from each cell subset was distributed evenly over all wells of several immunoSEQ 96-well plates, and each plate served as one replicate. For sorted subsets, roughly 200 ng of genomic DNA, equivalent to 25,000 to 35,000 T cell genomes, went into each replicate PCR. Purified libraries were quantified with a Qubit 3.0 fluorometer, sized on a Bioanalyzer 2100, and re-quantified with the KAPA Library Quantification kit. Each immunoSEQ 96-well plate was sequenced on its own single-read 150-cycle Illumina NextSeq 550 flow cell. The published analysis was carried out like this. The immunoSEQ output contained only junctional sequences without quality scores, so filtering could not match that applied to full-length reads. To assign V/J genes and CDR3, sequences were annotated against IMGT germline references using PyIR, a Python wrapper for IgBLAST v1.9. Reads were filtered out if the reads had weak V/J assignments (E-value above 1e-6), no CDR3, stop codons, out-of-frame junctions, or ambiguous translated residues. V3J clonotypes were defined as sequences sharing the same inferred V gene, J gene, and CDR3 amino acid sequence. Percentage overlap between repertoires was calculated by dividing the number of shared unique clonotypes by the size of the smaller repertoire. Repertoire richness was assessed with RTK rarefaction, the Chao1 estimator, and Recon v2.1 estimates of unobserved clonotypes. Generation probabilities for all TCRbeta clonotypes obtained by the gDNA method from several donors were computed using OLGA. Not all clones reach the TCRdb copy of this immuneACCESS table, which keeps in-frame sequences only. Checked studies attribute under half of the gap to unresolved V genes and leave the rest unexplained. V and J calls plus clone size are reproduced from that table; the DNA served to infer D and trimming. Within this sample are about 120,000 clones, with 68% of them counted one time only. The ten largest account for over 20% of the sample.

The donors were healthy, HIV-negative adults who had no recently reported acute infections or vaccinations. Every donor was a Caucasian adult residing in Nashville, Tennessee, USA. CD8 memory samples consisted of magnetically selected CD45RO+ cells combined with CCR7-negative CD45RA+ effector memory (TemRA) cells. Blood was collected by leukapheresis, and PBMCs were isolated by Ficoll-Histopaque density gradient centrifugation and then cryopreserved in liquid nitrogen vapor phase. Analytical flow cytometry was used to check the purity and quantity of each magnetically sorted T cell population. Genomic DNA was isolated from every sorted fraction and measured by UV absorbance on a Nanodrop 2000c. Material for sequencing was memory CD8+ T cells sorted from blood. The sample's cell subset or site label, decoded: CD45RO+ cells pooled with CCR7-negative TemRA cells. The source of this sequence is a woman aged 30 to 39 in good health.

The CDR3 region has the sequence CASSLRQSGLNEQFF. Here is the DNA: TGTGCCAGCAGTTTAAGACAATCGGGTCTCAATGAGCAGTTCTTC. Here the chain combines TRBV28 and TRBJ2-1, with the D gene uncertain. V is shortened by 2 bases, J by 6 bases, and the region joining them spans 14 bases. CDR3 length: 15 amino acids, cysteine to phenylalanine. The retained sequence is limited to the CDR3, 45 bases, with the frame set at the first base. Via the germline V gene, CDR1 is MDHEN and CDR2 SYDVKM. Here the CDR3 is joined to the reference TRBV28 and TRBJ2-1 genes, and the full variable domain is: DVKVTQSSRYLVKRTGEKVFLECVQDMDHENMFWYRQDPGLGLRLIYFSYDVKMKEKGDIPEGYSVSREKKERFSLILESASTNQTSMYLCASSLRQSGLNEQFFGPGTRLTVL.